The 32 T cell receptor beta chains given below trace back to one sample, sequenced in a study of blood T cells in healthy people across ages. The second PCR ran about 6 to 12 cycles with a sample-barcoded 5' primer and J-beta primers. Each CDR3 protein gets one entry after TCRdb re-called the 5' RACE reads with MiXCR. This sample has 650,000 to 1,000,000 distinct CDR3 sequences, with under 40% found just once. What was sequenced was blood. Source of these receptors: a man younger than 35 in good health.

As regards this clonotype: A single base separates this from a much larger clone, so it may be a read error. The CDR3 sequence: CSARVLGDHGYTF. In nucleotides, the CDR3 is TGCAGTGCTAGAGTCTTGGGGGACCATGGCTACACCTTC. The chain is built from TRBV20-1 and TRBJ1-2, with D perhaps matching TRBD1 (5 bases). Trimming left V 1 base short and J 6 bases short, with 12 bases between. CDR1 is DFQATT and CDR2 is SNEGSKA in the germline V gene (reference sequence). The CDR3 covers 13 residues.

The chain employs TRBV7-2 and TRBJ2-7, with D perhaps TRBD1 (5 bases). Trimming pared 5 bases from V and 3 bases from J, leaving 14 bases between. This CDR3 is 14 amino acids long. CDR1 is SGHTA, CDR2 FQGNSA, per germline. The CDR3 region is CASSTRAQGYEQYF. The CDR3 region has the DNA TGTGCCAGCAGCACCAGGGCTCAGGGCTACGAGCAGTACTTC.

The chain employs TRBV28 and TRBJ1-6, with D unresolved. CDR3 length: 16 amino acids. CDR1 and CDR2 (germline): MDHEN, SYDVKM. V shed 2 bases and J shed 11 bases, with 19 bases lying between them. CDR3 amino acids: CASSLQRGLSKAPLHF. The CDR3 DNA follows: TGTGCCAGCAGTTTACAGCGAGGTCTTTCTAAGGCACCCCTCCACTTT.

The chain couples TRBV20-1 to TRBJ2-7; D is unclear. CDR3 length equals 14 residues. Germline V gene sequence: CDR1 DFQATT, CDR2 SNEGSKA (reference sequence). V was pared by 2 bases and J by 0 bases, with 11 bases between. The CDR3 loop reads CSARSGQSSYEQYF. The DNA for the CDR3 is TGCAGTGCTAGATCCGGTCAAAGCTCCTACGAGCAGTACTTC.

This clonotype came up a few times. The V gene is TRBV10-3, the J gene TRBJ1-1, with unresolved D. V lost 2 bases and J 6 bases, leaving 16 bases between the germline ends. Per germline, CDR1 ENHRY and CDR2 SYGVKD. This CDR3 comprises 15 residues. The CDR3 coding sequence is TGTGCCATCAGTGAGCACGGGGAACAGAGGGCTGAAGCTTTCTTT. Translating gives CAISEHGEQRAEAFF.

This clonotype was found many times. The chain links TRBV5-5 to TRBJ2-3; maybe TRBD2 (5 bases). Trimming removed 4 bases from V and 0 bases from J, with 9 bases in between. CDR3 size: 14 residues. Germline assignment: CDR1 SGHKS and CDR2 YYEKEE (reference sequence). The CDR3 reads CASSRERSTDTQYF. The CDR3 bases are TGTGCCAGCAGCCGGGAAAGGAGCACAGATACGCAGTATTTT.

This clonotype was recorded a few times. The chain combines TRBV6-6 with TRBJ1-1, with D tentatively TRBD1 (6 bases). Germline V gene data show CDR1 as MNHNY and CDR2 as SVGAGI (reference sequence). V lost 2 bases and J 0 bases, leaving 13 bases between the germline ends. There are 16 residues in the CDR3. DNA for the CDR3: TGTGCCAGCAGTTACGACCCAGGGGTTATGAACACTGAAGCTTTCTTT. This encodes CASSYDPGVMNTEAFF.

In DNA, the CDR3 is TGTGCCAGCAGTGAGGGGGAAGTGGCTGAAGCTTTCTTT. Its translation is CASSEGEVAEAFF. The chain has TRBV28 and TRBJ1-1; possible D gene TRBD1, 6 bases. Between the trimmed V and J ends, which lost 5 bases and 6 bases, there was a span of 13 bases. The CDR3 totals 13 residues. CDR1 and CDR2 from the germline V gene are MDHEN and SYDVKM.

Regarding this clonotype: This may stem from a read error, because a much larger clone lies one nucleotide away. The CDR3 sequence: CVSSFIGDSNYGYTF. Here the CDR3 DNA reads TGTGTCAGCAGTTTCATCGGGGACTCTAACTATGGCTACACCTTC. The genes are TRBV12-3 or TRBV12-4 and TRBJ1-2; D possibly corresponds to TRBD1 (5 bases). The CDR3 covers 15 residues.

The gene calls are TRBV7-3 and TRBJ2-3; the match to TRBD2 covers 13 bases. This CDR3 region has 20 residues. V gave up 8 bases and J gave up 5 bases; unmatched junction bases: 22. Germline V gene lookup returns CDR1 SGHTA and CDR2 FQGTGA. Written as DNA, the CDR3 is TGTGCCAGCGGGTCCTCTACTAGCGGGGGGGCCGATGGGTCAGGAGATACGCAGTATTTT. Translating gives CASGSSTSGGADGSGDTQYF.

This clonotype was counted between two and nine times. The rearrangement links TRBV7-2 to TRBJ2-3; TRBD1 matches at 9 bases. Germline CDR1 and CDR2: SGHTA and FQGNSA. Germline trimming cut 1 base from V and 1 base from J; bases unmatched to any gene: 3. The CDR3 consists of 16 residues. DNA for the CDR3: TGTGCCAGCAGCTTAGTTAGACAGGGGGGCACAGATACGCAGTATTTT. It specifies CASSLVRQGGTDTQYF. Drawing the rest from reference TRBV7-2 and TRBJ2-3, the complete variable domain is GAGVSQSPSNKVTEKGKDVELRCDPISGHTALYWYRQSLGQGLEFLIYFQGNSAPDKSGLPSDRFSAERTGGSVSTLTIQRTQQEDSAVYLCASSLVRQGGTDTQYFGPGTRLTVL.

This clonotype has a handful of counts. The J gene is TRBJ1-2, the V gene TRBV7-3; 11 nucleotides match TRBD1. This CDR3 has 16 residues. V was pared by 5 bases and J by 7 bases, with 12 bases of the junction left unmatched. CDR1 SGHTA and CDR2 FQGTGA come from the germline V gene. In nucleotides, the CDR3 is TGTGCCAGCAGCCTCACACCGGGGGACAGGGGGTGTGGCTACACCTTC. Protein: CASSLTPGDRGCGYTF.

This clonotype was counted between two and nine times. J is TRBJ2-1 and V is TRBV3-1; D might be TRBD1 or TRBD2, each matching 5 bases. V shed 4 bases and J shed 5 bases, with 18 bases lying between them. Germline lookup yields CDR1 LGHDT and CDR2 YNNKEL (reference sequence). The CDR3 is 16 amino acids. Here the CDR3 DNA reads TGTGCCAGCAGCCGAGGACCCGGGGCGCGAAACAATGAGCAGTTCTTC. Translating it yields CASSRGPGARNNEQFF.

CDR3 sequence (DNA): TGCGCCAGCAGCTTGGCTCCGGGAGGCAATGAGCAGTTCTTC. It yields the protein CASSLAPGGNEQFF. The V gene is TRBV5-1, the J gene TRBJ2-1; 7 bases line up with TRBD2. V lost 0 bases, J lost 6 bases, and 3 bases stayed unmatched. This CDR3 has 14 amino acids. Germline CDR1 reads SGHRS; CDR2 reads YFSETQ.

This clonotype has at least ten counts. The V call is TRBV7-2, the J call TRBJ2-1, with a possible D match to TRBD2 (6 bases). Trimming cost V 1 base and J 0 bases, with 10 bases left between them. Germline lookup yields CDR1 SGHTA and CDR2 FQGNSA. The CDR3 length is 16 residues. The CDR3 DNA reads TGTGCCAGCAGCTTAGAGGCGGGGAGCTCCTACAATGAGCAGTTCTTC. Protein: CASSLEAGSSYNEQFF.

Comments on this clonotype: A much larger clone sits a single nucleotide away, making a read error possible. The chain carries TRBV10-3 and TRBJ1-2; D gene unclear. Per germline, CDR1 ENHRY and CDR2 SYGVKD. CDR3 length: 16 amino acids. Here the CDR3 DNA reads TGTGTCATCAGTGAGTCTTTGGCCAGGTCTAACTATGGCTACACCTTC. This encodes CVISESLARSNYGYTF.

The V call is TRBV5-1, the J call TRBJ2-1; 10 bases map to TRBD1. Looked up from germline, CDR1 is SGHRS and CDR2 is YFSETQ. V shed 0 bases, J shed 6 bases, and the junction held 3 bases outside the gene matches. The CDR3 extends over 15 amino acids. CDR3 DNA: TGCGCCAGCAGCTTGGGGGACAGGGGTGCCAATGAGCAGTTCTTC. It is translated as CASSLGDRGANEQFF. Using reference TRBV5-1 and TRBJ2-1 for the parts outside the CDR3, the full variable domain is KAGVTQTPRYLIKTRGQQVTLSCSPISGHRSVSWYQQTPGQGLQFLFEYFSETQRNKGNFPGRFSGRQFSNSRSEMNVSTLELGDSALYLCASSLGDRGANEQFFGPGTRLTVL.

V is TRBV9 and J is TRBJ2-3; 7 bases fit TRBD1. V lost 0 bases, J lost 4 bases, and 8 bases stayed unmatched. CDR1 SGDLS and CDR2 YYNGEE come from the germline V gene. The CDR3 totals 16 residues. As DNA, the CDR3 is TGTGCCAGCAGCGTAGCAGGGGGTACAACATCAGATACGCAGTATTTT. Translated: CASSVAGGTTSDTQYF.

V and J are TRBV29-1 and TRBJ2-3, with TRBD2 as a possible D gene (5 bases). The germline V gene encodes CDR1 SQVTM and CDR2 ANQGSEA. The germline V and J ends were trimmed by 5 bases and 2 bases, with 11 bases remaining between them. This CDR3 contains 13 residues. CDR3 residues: CSVHPGFTDTQYF. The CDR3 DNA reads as TGCAGCGTTCATCCGGGATTCACAGATACGCAGTATTTT.

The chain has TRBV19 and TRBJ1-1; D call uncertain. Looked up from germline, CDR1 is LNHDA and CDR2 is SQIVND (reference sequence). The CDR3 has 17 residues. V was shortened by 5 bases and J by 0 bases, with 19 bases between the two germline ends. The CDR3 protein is CASSQSHSFYMNTEAFF. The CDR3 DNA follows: TGTGCCAGTAGTCAATCCCACAGCTTTTACATGAACACTGAAGCTTTCTTT.

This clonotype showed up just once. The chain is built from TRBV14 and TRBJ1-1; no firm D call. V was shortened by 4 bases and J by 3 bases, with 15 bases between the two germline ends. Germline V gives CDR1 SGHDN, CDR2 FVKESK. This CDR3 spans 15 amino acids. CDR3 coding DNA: TGTGCCAGCAGCCCATTTAGACCCCGGGACACTGAAGCTTTCTTT. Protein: CASSPFRPRDTEAFF.

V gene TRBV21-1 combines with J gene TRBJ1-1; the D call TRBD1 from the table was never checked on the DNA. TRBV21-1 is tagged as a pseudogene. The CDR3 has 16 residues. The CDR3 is CASSKDPKGINTEAFF. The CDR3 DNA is TGTGCCAGCAGCAAAGACCCGAAGGGGATTAACACTGAAGCTTTCTTT.

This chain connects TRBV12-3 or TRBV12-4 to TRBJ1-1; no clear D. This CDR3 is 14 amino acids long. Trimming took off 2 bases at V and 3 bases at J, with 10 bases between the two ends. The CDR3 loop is CASSLKGTDTEAFF. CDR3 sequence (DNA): TGTGCCAGCAGTTTAAAGGGAACTGACACTGAAGCTTTCTTT.

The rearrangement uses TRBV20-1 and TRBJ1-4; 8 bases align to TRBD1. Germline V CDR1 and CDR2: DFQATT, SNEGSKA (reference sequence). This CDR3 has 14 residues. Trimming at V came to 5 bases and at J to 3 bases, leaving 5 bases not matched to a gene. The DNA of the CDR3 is TGCAGTGCTCCGTTGACAGGGGCTAATGAAAAACTGTTTTTT. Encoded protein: CSAPLTGANEKLFF.

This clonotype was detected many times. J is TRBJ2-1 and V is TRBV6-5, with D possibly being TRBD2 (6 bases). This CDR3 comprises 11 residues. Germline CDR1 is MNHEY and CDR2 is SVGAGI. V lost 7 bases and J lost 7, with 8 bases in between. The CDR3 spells CASNRGNEQFF. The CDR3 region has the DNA TGTGCCAGCAACCGGGGGAATGAGCAGTTCTTC.

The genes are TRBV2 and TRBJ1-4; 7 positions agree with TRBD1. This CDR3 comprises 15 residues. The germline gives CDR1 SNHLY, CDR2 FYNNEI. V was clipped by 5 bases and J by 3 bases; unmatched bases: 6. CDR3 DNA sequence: TGTGCCAGCAGTCGACAGGGAACGGCTAATGAAAAACTGTTTTTT. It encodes CASSRQGTANEKLFF.

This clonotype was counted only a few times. For the CDR3, the DNA is TGTGCCAGCAGCTCGCCGACAGAGGCCTACAATGAGCAGTTCTTC. Protein product: CASSSPTEAYNEQFF. The chain couples TRBV7-6 to TRBJ2-1, with D possibly being TRBD1 (5 bases). V lost 4 bases to trimming and J lost 2 bases, with 12 bases between them. The germline gives CDR1 SGHVS, CDR2 FNYEAQ. The length of the CDR3 is 15 residues.

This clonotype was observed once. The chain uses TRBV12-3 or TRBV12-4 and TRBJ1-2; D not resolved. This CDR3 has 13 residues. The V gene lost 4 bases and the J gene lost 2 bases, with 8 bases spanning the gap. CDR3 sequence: CASSSAQNYGYTF. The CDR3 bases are TGTGCCAGCAGTTCAGCTCAGAACTATGGCTACACCTTC.

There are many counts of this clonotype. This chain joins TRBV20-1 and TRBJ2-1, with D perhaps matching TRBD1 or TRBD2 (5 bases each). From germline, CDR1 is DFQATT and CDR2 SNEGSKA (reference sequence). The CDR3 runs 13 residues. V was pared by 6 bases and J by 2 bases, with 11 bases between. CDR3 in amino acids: CSALGRTYNEQFF. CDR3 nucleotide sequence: TGCAGTGCCCTGGGACGGACCTACAATGAGCAGTTCTTC.

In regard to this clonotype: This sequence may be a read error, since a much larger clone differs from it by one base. CDR3 in amino acids: CASSQAQSQANYGYTF. The CDR3 DNA sequence: TGCGCCAGCAGCCAAGCACAGAGTCAAGCTAACTATGGCTACACCTTC. The chain uses TRBV4-3 and TRBJ1-2; no firm D call. Germline lookup yields CDR1 LGHNA and CDR2 YSLEER. The CDR3 has 16 amino acids. V was shortened by 1 base and J by 0 bases, with 12 bases between the two germline ends.

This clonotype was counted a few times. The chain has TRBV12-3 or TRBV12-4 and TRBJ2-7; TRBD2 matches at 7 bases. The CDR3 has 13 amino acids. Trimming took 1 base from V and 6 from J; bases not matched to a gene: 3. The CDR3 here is CASSLDGEGEQYF. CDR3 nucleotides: TGTGCCAGCAGTTTAGACGGGGAGGGCGAGCAGTACTTC.

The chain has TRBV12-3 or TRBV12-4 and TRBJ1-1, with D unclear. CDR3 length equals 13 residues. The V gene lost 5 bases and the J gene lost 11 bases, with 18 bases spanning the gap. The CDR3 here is CASSTTVSRGAFF. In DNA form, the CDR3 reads TGTGCCAGCAGTACGACGGTGTCCCGCGGGGCTTTCTTT.